In its sample, the clone carrying this T cell receptor (beta chain) was seen a few times. Its target is unknown. The germline V gene has CDR1 MNHNY and CDR2 SVGAGI (reference sequence). CDR3 length: 13 amino acids. V was cut by 2 bases and J by 2 bases, with 7 bases left in between. These data originate in a study of T cells after yellow fever vaccination. The study, taken as a whole, reports: The secondary response was weaker, and its peak arrived faster, on day 5 versus 15. Detected again after the booster were most primary-vaccination clones, at 96% CD4 and nearly 90% CD8.

TCR cDNA was made by 5'RACE template switching, adding a universal primer site and UMIs. TCRdb called the 5' RACE reads again in MiXCR, with one record for every CDR3 protein. The top ten hold roughly a sixth of the sample, which has a few hundred thousand distinct CDR3 sequences, around 6.8% seen once. The V gene is TRBV6-6, the J gene TRBJ2-7; D might be TRBD2 (5 bases). The source of this sequence is a man younger than 35 who received the YFV17D yellow fever vaccine. Specimen: PBMCs, collected about 41 days after the first yellow fever vaccination. The CDR3 sequence: CASSYDGTYEQYV. The CDR3 nucleotides read TGTGCCAGCAGTTACGACGGGACCTACGAGCAGTACGTC.